This T cell receptor (beta chain) was captured by sequencing in a study of beta chain features in type 1 diabetes (dated by TCRdb to the late 2010s). Study-wide context: No differences in mean age, gender distribution, total cell number or subset yield were found between patients and healthy donors. A total of around 110,000,000 sorted cells were examined across all samples, and a strong correlation was observed between cell number per subset and RNA yield. Regulatory and stem cell-like memory subsets were obtained from only 8 patients and roughly eight healthy donors, while naive and central memory subsets were obtained from all 28 donors. The study compared TCRB repertoires of sorted circulating CD4+ T cell subsets between recently diagnosed type 1 diabetes patients and matched healthy donors.

For this clone: What this receptor recognizes is not known. There are no base qualities to consult, and no much larger clone falls within one base.

The germline V and J ends show losses of 4 bases and 2 bases respectively, and no gene match explains 8 bases of the junction. Reading from cysteine to phenylalanine, the CDR3 counts 16 amino acids. The kept DNA is CDR3 alone, 48 bases in frame from the first base. Each donor gave one peripheral blood draw, averaging roughly 120 mL, which was collected into heparinised tubes. A BD FACSAria II was used to sort naive, central memory, regulatory and stem cell-like memory CD4+ T cells with a panel that included CD45RO, CCR7, CD25, CD127, CD95 and CD27. Every sorted population had a purity above 95%. PBMCs were separated immediately by Lymphoprep density gradient centrifugation and were stained directly, without being cultured. Samples were stained and sorted in pairs, with one healthy donor and one patient per experiment, so that batch effects were minimized. All of the isolated RNA was reverse transcribed with the High Capacity cDNA Reverse Transcription Kit, so expressed TCRB transcripts were sequenced. Deep immunoSEQ sequencing was applied to naive, central memory and regulatory T cell samples, giving an average of approximately 3.8 million total reads per sample. Sorted cells were lysed in RLT buffer, and RNA was extracted using DNase-treated RNeasy Micro or Mini kits according to cell number. Each cell subset was processed separately to prevent cross-contamination, with patient and healthy donor samples processed together. Using the immunoSEQ multiplex PCR, TCRB sequences were amplified from cDNA into 87-bp fragments spanning the CDR3 region. Amplicons were sequenced on the Illumina HiSeq platform. The authors' pipeline ran thus. PCR bias was computationally corrected using synthetic template baselines, reads within Hamming distance 2 were collapsed, and singletons that could not be merged were discarded. By aligning reads against IMGT, V, D and J genes, CDR3 length, and insertions or deletions at six rearrangement sites were assigned. Clonotype counts were normalized to sorted cell number within each subset before computing true diversity and Gini coefficients with the tcR R package. Repertoire sharing was quantified using the overlap coefficient calculated on TCRB nucleotide sequences. What TCRdb holds here is the immuneACCESS table cut down to in-frame rearrangements. Part of the clones is not present; checked against another copy, under half of the missing clones reflect an unresolved V gene, and the others are unexplained. From that table come the V and J calls and clone size; the DNA was used to work out D and trimming. Recorded for this sample are approximately 100,000 clones; 28% of them occurred a single time. The ten largest clones add up to approximately 0.5% of the sample.

On the study overall, not on this receptor specifically: The naive, central memory and regulatory TCRB repertoires appeared to resemble one another more closely among patients than among healthy donors. PCR might favor shorter templates, but patient and control samples were amplified and corrected together, so any skew would affect both groups equally. In all four CD4+ subsets, TCRB CDR3 length was moderately but significantly shorter in type 1 diabetes patients. HLA sub-analyses involved small numbers of individuals, so any influence of HLA type on TCRB rearrangement remained unresolved. Patients with type 1 diabetes made fewer insertions and deleted more nucleotides at VDJ recombination sites, implying thymic rearrangement abnormalities. Because cDNA rather than genomic DNA was sequenced, highly expressing activated cells could have been over-represented, although no difference in activation and CD3 levels was found between groups.

The sequence was obtained from a woman between 18 and 29 years old with type 1 diabetes. Sequencing was carried out using central memory CD4+ T cells from blood. The V and J segments used are TRBV23-1 and TRBJ2-1; TRBD1 agrees with 7 junctional bases. TRBV23-1 counts as an open reading frame of uncertain function. The DNA sequence reads TGCGCCAGCAGTCTGGGGCAGGGGGTTACCTACAATGAGCAGTTCTTC. It is translated as CASSLGQGVTYNEQFF.